Sequencing of this TCR beta chain was carried out in a study of T cell responses to AZD1222 COVID-19 vaccine. This CDR3 is 16 amino acids long. V was pared by 3 bases and J by 3 bases, with 6 bases of the junction left unmatched. Per germline, CDR1 MGHDK and CDR2 SYGVNS. Assay: immunoSEQ multiplex PCR; the TCRdb copy retains only in-frame clones and omits some. The sample lists some 100,000 clones; around 87% were seen once. Study results and caveats: Females outnumbered males among donors, who were mostly white British; clonal diversity was possibly underestimated. Baseline serostatus was positive in only a handful of AZD1222 recipients. CD4 TCRs covered the whole spike, strongest at regions 160-218 and 743-854.

A remark on this clone: Antigen unknown.

The V call is TRBV25-1, the J call TRBJ2-3; 10 nucleotides align to TRBD1. The receptor was isolated from an adult in good health. Sequenced here: peripheral blood, sampled on day 0 of MenACWY control vaccination. The CDR3 DNA follows: TGTGCCAGCAGTGACTCGGGACAGGGGCGGACAGATACGCAGTATTTT. This encodes CASSDSGQGRTDTQYF.